The clone carrying this TCR beta chain turned up a few times. Its cognate antigen is unknown. V shed 1 base and J shed 2 bases, with 3 bases lying between them. The CDR3 consists of 13 residues. Germline loops: CDR1 MGHRA, CDR2 YSYEKL. The data belong to a study of long-term antiretroviral therapy in people with HIV. Study context: Some samples came about a decade before the 2015 immediate-ART recommendation, and these were the earliest. Overall study findings and caveats: Pre-ART clonal expansion yielded clones that dominated the repertoire at all time points. HIV repertoires had narrower CDR3 length ranges than controls. Adherence to ART, viral resistance and therapy changes lacked any data.

Version v3.0 of the immunoSEQ assay was performed at survey level. Here immunoSEQ multiplex PCR was the method, and the copy in TCRdb shows in-frame clones only, minus some. The repertoire consists of about 22,000 clones, with 80% to 90% occurring once and the leading ten covering under 9.5%. The starting material was unsorted PBMCs, obtained 1.8 years before starting antiretroviral therapy. The J gene is TRBJ1-5, the V gene TRBV4-1; no clear D. The clonotype originates from a woman in her twenties or thirties with HIV. CDR3: CASSQGGNQPQHF. The CDR3 DNA follows: TGCGCCAGCAGCCAAGGAGGCAATCAGCCCCAGCATTTT.